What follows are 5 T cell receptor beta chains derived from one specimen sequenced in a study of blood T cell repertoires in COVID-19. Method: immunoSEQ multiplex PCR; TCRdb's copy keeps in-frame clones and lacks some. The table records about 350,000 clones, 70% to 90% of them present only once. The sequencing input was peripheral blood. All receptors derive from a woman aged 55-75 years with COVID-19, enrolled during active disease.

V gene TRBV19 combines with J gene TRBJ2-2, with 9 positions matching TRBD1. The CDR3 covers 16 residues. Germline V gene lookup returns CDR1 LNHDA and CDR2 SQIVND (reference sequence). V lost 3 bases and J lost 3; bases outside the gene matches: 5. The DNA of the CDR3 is TGTGCCAGTAGTATGGGACAGGGATGGTACACCGGGGAGCTGTTTTTT. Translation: CASSMGQGWYTGELFF.

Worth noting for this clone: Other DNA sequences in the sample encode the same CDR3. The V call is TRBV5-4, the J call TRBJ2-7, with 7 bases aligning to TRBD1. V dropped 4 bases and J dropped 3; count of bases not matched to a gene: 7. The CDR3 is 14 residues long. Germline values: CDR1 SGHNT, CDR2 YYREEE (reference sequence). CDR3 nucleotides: TGTGCCAGCAGCCCTCCGGGACAGCTCTACGAGCAGTACTTC. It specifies CASSPPGQLYEQYF.

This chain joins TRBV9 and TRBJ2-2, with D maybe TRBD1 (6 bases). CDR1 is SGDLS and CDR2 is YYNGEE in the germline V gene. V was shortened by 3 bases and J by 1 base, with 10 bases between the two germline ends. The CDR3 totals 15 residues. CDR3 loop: CASSDPTGNTGELFF. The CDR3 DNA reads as TGTGCCAGCAGCGACCCGACAGGGAACACCGGGGAGCTGTTTTTT.

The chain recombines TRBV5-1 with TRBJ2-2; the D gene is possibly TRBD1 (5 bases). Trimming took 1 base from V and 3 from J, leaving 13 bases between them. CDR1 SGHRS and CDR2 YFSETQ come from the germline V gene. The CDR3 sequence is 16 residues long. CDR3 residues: CASSLSRVGDTGELFF. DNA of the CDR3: TGCGCCAGCAGCTTGTCCAGGGTGGGTGACACCGGGGAGCTGTTTTTT.

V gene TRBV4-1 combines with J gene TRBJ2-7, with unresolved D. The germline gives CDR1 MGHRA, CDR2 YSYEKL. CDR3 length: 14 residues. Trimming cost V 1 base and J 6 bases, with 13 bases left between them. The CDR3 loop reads CASSQVIWPPEQYF. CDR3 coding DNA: TGCGCCAGCAGCCAAGTAATTTGGCCACCCGAGCAGTACTTC.